This T cell receptor (beta chain) was recorded in a study of cytomegalovirus exposure and HLA in healthy donors. Across the study: Roughly 80 million unique TCRs from HLA-typed donors made up an early data release. The Caucasian-associated ancestry cluster held roughly 80% of over 350 genotyped donors.

V was cut by 6 bases and J by 6 bases, with 11 bases left in between. The germline V gene encodes CDR1 ENHRY and CDR2 SYGVKD. The CDR3 covers 12 residues. PCR employed 60 Vbeta and 13 Jbeta primers. Produced via immunoSEQ multiplex PCR; TCRdb's table is partial and in-frame only. The sample lists more than 95,000 clones, 83% occurring once. Nominally healthy donors provided the samples, though records likely missed some immune exposures. This receptor was taken from a woman between 35 and 50 years old in good health and CMV-seropositive. The chain couples TRBV10-3 to TRBJ1-2, with a possible D match to TRBD1 (5 bases). The material sequenced was PBMCs. The CDR3 DNA is TGTGCCATCAGGGGGACTTCGGATGGCTACACCTTC. Residues: CAIRGTSDGYTF.